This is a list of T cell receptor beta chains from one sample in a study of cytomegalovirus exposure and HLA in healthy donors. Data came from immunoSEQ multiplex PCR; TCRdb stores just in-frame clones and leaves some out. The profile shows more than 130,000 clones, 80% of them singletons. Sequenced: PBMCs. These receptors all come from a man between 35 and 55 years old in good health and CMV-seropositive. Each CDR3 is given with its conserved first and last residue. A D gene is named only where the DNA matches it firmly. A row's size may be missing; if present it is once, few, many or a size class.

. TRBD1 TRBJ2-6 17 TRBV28 CASITGQGGAGANVLTF TGTGCCAGCATCACTGGACAGGGAGGCGCTGGGGCCAACGTCCTGACTTTC
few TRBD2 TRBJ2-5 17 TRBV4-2 CASSQGTSGGAGETQYF TGTGCCAGCAGCCAAGGGACTAGCGGGGGGGCCGGAGAGACCCAGTACTTC
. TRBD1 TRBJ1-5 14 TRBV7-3 CASPRQGGNQPQHF TGTGCCAGCCCGCGGCAGGGGGGAAATCAGCCCCAGCATTTT
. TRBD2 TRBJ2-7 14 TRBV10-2 CASSEYGGSYEQYF TGCGCCAGCAGTGAGTACGGCGGGAGCTACGAGCAGTACTTC
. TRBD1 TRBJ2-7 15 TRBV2 CASSDTPGQLGEQYF TGTGCCAGCAGTGACACTCCGGGACAGTTGGGCGAGCAGTACTTC
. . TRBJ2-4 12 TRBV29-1 CSVRQAKNIQYF TGCAGCGTTCGCCAGGCCAAAAACATTCAGTACTTC
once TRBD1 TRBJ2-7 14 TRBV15 CATSRDPGGDEQYF TGTGCCACCAGCAGAGATCCAGGGGGCGACGAGCAGTACTTC
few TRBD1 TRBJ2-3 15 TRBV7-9 CASSHRGRKTDTQYF TGTGCCAGCAGCCACAGGGGGCGTAAAACAGATACGCAGTATTTT
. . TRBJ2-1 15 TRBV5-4 CASTVRTSSYNEQFF TGTGCCAGCACCGTGAGAACTAGCTCCTACAATGAGCAGTTCTTC
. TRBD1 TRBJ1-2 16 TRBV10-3 CAIRAVRQGRVYGYTF TGTGCCATCAGGGCAGTTCGACAGGGGCGAGTCTATGGCTACACCTTC
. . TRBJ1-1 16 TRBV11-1 CASSLNIVGGLPEAFF TGTGCCAGCAGCTTAAACATAGTTGGAGGGTTACCTGAAGCTTTCTTT
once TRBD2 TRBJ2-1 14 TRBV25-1 CASRNPGLPNEQFF TGTGCCAGCAGAAATCCGGGACTACCAAATGAGCAGTTCTTC
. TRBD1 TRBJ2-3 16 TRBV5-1 CASSPGDRAIGDTQYF TGCGCCAGCAGCCCAGGGGACAGAGCCATTGGAGATACGCAGTATTTT